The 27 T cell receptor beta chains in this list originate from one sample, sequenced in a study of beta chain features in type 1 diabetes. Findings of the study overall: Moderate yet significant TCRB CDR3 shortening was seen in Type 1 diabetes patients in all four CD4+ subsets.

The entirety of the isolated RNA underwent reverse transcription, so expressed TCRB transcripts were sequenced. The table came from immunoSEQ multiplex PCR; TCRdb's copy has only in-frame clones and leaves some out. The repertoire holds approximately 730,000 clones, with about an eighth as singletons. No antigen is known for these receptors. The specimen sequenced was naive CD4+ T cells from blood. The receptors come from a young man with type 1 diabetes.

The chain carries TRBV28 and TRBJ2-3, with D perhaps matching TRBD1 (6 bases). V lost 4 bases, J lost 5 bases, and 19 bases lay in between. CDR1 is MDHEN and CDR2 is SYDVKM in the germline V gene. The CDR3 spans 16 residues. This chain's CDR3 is CASSSPGQGNGDTQYF. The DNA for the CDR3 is TGTGCCAGCAGTTCACCGGGGCAGGGGAATGGAGATACGCAGTATTTT.

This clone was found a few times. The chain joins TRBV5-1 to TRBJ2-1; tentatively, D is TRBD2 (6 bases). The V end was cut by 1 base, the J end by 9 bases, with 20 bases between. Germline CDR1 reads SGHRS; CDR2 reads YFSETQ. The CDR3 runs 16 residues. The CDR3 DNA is TGCGCCAGCAGCTTGTCGGCGGGGCTCTTCGGCAGTGAGCAGTTCTTC. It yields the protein CASSLSAGLFGSEQFF.

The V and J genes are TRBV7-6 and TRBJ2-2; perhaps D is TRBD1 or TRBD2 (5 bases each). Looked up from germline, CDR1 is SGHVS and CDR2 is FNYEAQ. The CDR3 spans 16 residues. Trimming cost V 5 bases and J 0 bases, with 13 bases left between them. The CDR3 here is CASSPLQGANTGELFF. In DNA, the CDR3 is TGTGCCAGCAGCCCCCTGCAGGGAGCGAACACCGGGGAGCTGTTTTTT.

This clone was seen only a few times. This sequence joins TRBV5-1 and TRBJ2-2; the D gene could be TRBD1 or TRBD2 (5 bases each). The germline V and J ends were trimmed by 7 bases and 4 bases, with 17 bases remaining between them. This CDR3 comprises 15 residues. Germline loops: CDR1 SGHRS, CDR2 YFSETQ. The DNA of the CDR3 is TGCGCCAGCGGGCACGGGGCCGACTCCACCGGGGAGCTGTTTTTT. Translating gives CASGHGADSTGELFF.

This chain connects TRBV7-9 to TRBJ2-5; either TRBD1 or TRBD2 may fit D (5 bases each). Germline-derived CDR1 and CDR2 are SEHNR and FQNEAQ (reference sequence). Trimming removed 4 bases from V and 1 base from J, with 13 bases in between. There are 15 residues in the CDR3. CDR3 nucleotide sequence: TGTGCCAGCAGCTCAAATACCGGGACCCAAGAGACCCAGTACTTC. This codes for CASSSNTGTQETQYF.

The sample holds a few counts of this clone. CDR3 DNA: TGTGCTACGAATCAGAACACCGGGGAGCTGTTTTTT. This encodes CATNQNTGELFF. The rearrangement uses TRBV7-2 and TRBJ2-2, with unresolved D. The germline V gene has CDR1 SGHTA and CDR2 FQGNSA. The CDR3 loop spans 12 amino acids.

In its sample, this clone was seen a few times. The CDR3 region is CASSRYTVSGNTIYF. Here the CDR3 DNA reads TGTGCCAGCAGTCGTTACACGGTCTCTGGAAACACCATATATTTT. This chain connects TRBV25-1 to TRBJ1-3, with no clear D. Germline V lookup: CDR1 MGHDK, CDR2 SYGVNS. Trimming cost V 5 bases and J 0 bases, with 11 bases left between them. This CDR3 is built from 15 residues.

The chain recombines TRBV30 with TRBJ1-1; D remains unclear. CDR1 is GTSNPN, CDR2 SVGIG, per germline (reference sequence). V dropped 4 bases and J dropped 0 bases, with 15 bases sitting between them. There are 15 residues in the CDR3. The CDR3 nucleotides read TGTGCCTGGAAGCTTGGCACCGCCTTGAACACTGAAGCTTTCTTT. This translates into CAWKLGTALNTEAFF.

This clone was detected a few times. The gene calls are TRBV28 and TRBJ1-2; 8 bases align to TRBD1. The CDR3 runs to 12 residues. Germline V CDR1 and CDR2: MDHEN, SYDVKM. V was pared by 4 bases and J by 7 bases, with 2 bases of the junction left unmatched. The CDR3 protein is CASSSGGIGYTF. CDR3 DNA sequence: TGTGCCAGCAGTTCAGGGGGCATTGGCTACACCTTC.

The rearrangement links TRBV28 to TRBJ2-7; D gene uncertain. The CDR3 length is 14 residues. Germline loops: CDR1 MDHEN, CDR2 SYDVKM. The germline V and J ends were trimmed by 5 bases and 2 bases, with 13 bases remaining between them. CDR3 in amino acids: CASSPTYGPYEQYF. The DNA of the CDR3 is TGTGCCAGCAGTCCTACCTACGGCCCCTACGAGCAGTACTTC.

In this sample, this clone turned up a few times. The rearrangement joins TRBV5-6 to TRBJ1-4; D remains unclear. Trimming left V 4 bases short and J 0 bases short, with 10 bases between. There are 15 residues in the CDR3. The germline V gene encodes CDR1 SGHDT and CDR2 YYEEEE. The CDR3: CASSHEAATNEKLFF. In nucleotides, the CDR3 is TGTGCCAGCAGCCACGAGGCCGCAACTAATGAAAAACTGTTTTTT. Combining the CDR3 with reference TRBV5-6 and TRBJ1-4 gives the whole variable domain DAGVTQSPTHLIKTRGQQVTLRCSPKSGHDTVSWYQQALGQGPQFIFQYYEEEERQRGNFPDRFSGHQFPNYSSELNVNALLLGDSALYLCASSHEAATNEKLFFGSGTQLSVL.

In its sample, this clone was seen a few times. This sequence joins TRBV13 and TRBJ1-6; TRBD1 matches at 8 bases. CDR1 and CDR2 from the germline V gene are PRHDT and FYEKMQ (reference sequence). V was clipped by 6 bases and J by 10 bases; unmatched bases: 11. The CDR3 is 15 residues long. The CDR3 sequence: CASRFPDREGSPLHF. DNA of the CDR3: TGTGCCAGCAGGTTCCCGGACAGGGAAGGATCACCCCTCCACTTT.

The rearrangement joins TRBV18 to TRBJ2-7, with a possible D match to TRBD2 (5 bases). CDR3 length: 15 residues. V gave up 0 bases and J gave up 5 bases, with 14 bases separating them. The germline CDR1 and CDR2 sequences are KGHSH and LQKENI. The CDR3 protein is CASSPPFQEAHEQYF. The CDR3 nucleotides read TGTGCCAGCTCACCACCGTTCCAGGAGGCACACGAGCAGTACTTC.

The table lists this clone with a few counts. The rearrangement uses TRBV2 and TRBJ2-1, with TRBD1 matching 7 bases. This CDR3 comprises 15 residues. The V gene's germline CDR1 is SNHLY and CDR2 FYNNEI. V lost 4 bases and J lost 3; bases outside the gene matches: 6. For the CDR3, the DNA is TGTGCCAGCAGTGTACAGGGGCTGTTCTACAATGAGCAGTTCTTC. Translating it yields CASSVQGLFYNEQFF.

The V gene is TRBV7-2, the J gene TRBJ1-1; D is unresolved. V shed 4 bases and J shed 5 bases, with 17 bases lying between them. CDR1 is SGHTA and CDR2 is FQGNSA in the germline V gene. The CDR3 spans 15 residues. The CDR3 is CASSSSPGGGTEAFF. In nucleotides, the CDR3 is TGTGCCAGCAGCTCAAGCCCGGGCGGAGGGACTGAAGCTTTCTTT.

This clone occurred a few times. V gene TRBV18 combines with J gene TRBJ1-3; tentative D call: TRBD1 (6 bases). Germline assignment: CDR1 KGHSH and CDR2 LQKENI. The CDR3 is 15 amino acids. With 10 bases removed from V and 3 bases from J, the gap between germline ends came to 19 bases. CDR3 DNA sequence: TGTGCCACCACCGACCCAACAGGGAATGGAAACACCATATATTTT. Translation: CATTDPTGNGNTIYF.

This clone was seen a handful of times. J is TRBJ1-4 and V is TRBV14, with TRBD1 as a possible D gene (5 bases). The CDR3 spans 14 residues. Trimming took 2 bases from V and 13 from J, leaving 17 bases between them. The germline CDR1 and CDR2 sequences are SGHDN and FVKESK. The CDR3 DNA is TGTGCCAGCAGCCAACAGGGAGGAATCAGCGGACTGTTTTTT. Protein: CASSQQGGISGLFF. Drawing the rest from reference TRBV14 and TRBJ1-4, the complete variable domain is EAGVTQFPSHSVIEKGQTVTLRCDPISGHDNLYWYRRVMGKEIKFLLHFVKESKQDESGMPNNRFLAERTGGTYSTLKVQPAELEDSGVYFCASSQQGGISGLFFGSGTQLSVL.

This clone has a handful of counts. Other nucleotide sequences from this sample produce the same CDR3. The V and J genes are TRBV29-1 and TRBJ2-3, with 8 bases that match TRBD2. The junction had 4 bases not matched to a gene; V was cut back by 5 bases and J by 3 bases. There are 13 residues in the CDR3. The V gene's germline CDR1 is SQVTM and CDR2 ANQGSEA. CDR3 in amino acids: CSVLAGGTDTQYF. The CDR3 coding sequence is TGCAGCGTTCTTGCGGGGGGTACAGATACGCAGTATTTT.

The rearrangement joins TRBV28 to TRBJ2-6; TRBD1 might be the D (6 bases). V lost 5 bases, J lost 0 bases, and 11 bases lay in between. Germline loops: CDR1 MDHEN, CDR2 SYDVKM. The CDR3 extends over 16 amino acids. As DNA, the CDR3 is TGTGCCAGCAGTCCAGGGGCTATCTCTGGGGCCAACGTCCTGACTTTC. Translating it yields CASSPGAISGANVLTF.

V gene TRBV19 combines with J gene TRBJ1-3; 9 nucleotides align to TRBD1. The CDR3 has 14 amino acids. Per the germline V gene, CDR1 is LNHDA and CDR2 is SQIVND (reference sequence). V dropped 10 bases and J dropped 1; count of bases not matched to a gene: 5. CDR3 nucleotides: TGTGCCACCACGGACAGGGGATCTGGAAACACCATATATTTT. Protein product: CATTDRGSGNTIYF. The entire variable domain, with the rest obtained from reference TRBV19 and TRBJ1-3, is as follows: DGGITQSPKYLFRKEGQNVTLSCEQNLNHDAMYWYRQDPGQGLRLIYYSQIVNDFQKGDIAEGYSVSREKKESFPLTVTSAQKNPTAFYLCATTDRGSGNTIYFGEGSWLTVV.

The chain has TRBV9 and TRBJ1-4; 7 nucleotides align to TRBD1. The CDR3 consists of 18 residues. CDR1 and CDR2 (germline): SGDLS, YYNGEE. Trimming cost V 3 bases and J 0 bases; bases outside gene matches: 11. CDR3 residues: CASSAGSGQLATNEKLFF. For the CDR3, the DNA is TGTGCCAGCAGCGCCGGATCGGGACAGCTTGCAACTAATGAAAAACTGTTTTTT.

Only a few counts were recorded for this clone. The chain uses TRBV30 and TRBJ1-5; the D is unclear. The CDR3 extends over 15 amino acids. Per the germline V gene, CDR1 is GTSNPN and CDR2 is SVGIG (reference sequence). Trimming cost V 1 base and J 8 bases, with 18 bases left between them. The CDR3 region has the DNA TGTGCCTGGAGTGCCCCGGTCTCCCTTAAAGAGCCCCAGCATTTT. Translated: CAWSAPVSLKEPQHF. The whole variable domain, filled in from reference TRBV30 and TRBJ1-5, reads SQTIHQWPATLVQPVGSPLSLECTVEGTSNPNLYWYRQAAGRGLQLLFYSVGIGQISSEVPQNLSASRPQDRQFILSSKKLLLSDSGFYLCAWSAPVSLKEPQHFGDGTRLSIL.

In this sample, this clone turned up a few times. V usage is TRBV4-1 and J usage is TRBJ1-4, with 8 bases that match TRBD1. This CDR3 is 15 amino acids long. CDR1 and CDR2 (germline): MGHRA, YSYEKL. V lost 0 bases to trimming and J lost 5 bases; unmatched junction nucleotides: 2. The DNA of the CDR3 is TGCGCCAGCAGCCAAGAGGGACAGGCAAATGAAAAACTGTTTTTT. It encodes CASSQEGQANEKLFF.

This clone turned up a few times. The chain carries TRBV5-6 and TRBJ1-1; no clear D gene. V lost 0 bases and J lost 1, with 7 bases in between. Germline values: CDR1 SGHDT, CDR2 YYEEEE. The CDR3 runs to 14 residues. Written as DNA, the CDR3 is TGTGCCAGCAGCTTGGATCCGGCGAACACTGAAGCTTTCTTT. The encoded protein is CASSLDPANTEAFF.

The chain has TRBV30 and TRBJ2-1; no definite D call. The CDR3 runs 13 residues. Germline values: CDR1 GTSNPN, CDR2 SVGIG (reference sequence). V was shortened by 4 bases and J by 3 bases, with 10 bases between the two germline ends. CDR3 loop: CAWMTGNYNEQFF. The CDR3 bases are TGTGCCTGGATGACGGGCAACTACAATGAGCAGTTCTTC.

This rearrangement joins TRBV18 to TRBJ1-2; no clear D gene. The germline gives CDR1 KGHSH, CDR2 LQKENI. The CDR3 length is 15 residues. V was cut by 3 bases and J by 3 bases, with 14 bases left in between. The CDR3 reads CASSPSGGEDYGYTF. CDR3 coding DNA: TGTGCCAGCTCACCCTCGGGTGGGGAGGACTATGGCTACACCTTC.

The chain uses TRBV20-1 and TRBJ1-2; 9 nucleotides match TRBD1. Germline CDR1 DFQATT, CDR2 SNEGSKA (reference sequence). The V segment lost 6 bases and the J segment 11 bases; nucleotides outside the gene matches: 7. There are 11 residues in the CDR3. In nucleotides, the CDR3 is TGCAGTGCCATCCGGGACAGGGCATACACCTTC. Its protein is CSAIRDRAYTF.